Reported below is one T cell receptor beta chain. This specimen comes from a study of Ad26.COV2.S vaccination and SARS-CoV-2 variants. The junction had 6 bases not matched to a gene; V was cut back by 2 bases and J by 1 base. Looked up from germline, CDR1 is SGHAT and CDR2 is FQNNGV. The CDR3 extends over 16 amino acids. Produced via immunoSEQ multiplex PCR; TCRdb's table is partial and in-frame only. The sample holds hundreds of thousands of clones, 75% to 90% seen once. The sample's treatment: about 20 received Ad26.COV2.S at low or high dose, single or two shots; 5 received placebo; per-sample allocation not given. Day 63 after the first injection of vaccine or placebo was the sampling time.

The gene calls are TRBV11-2 and TRBJ2-5, with TRBD1 matching over 8 bases. The input for sequencing was peripheral blood, taken in a trial of Ad26.COV2.S vaccine versus placebo. The source is a person aged 18-65 years who received the Ad26.COV2.S COVID-19 vaccine or a placebo. The CDR3 protein is CASSLRPTGAQETQYF. The CDR3 DNA sequence: TGTGCCAGCAGCTTACGTCCGACAGGGGCCCAAGAGACCCAGTACTTC.